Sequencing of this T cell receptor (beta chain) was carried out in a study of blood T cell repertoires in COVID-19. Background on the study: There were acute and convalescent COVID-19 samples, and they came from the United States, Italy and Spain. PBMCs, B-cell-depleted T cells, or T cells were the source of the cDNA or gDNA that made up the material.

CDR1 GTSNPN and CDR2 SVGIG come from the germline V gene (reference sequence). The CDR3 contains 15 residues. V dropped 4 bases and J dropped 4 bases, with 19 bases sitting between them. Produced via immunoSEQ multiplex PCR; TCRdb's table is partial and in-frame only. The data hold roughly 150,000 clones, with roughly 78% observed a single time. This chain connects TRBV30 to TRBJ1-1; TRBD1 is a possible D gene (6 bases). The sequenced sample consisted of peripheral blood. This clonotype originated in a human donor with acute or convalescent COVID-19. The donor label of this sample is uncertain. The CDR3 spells CAWTRTAPPGTEAFF. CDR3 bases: TGTGCCTGGACCCGGACAGCCCCACCGGGCACTGAAGCTTTCTTT.